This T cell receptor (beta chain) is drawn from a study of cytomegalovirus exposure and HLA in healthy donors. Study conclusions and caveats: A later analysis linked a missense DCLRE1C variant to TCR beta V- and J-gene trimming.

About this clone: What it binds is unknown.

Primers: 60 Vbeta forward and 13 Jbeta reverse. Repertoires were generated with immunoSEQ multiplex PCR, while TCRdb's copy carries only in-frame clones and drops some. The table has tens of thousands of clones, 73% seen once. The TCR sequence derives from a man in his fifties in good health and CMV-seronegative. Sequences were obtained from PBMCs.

Here the CDR3 reads CASSPHYEQYF. CDR3 nucleotides: TGTGCCAGCAGCCCACATTACGAGCAGTACTTC. The genes are TRBV7-9 and TRBJ2-7; D gene ambiguous. Germline lookup yields CDR1 SEHNR and CDR2 FQNEAQ (reference sequence). With 5 bases removed from V and 4 bases from J, the gap between germline ends came to 6 bases. This CDR3 has 11 amino acids.